This T cell receptor (beta chain) is from a study of CD8 T cells in ankylosing spondylitis (dated by TCRdb to about 2017). Broadly, across the study: The study set out to find disease-linked TCR variants by profiling T cell receptor beta repertoires in ankylosing spondylitis patients and healthy donors. The full study cohort comprised around 25 ankylosing spondylitis patients and about a hundred healthy donors. Samples of peripheral blood were taken, and for ankylosing spondylitis patients, synovial fluid was collected as well. Beyond this particular receptor, the publication reports: Significant enrichment of the disease-linked clones was reported in matched synovial fluid samples from ankylosing spondylitis patients. The disease-linked clones showed a CD8+ phenotype and occurred at relatively low frequencies in peripheral blood. A TCR beta motif made up of several highly homologous amino acid variants appeared to be characteristic of blood from ankylosing spondylitis patients. Some TCR beta motif variants had previously been reported in synovial fluid and blood of reactive arthritis patients, which suggested common disease-initiation mechanisms.

On this clonotype itself: Its antigen specificity is not known. A read error may account for a junction end that differs from germline.

CDR1 and CDR2, looked up from the germline V gene (reference sequence), are GTSNPN and SVGIG. The CDR3 covers 14 residues, taking in both the cysteine and the phenylalanine. Of the read, only the CDR3 DNA is kept; its 42 bases are in frame from base 1. The sequencer listed for this sample is Illumina HiSeq 2500. TCR beta libraries were prepared by quantitative 5'-RACE with molecular barcodes. In the source study's methods: Disease-linked TCR variants were identified with a new computational method built on a probabilistic model of VDJ rearrangement. Using fastp trimming at Q25 and MiXCR clonotype assembly, TCRdb reanalyzed the public sequencing data and kept in-frame beta chains. Here each entry gathers all rows of one CDR3 protein and keeps the most common genes and DNA. Here the V and J calls rest on TCRdb's processing, not on the authors' analysis. The sample records about 160,000 distinct CDR3 sequences, around 8.9% of which are singletons. Of the sample, roughly 16% falls within the top ten clones.

The source of this sequence is a female donor with ankylosing spondylitis or in good health (not recorded which). Sequenced material: blood, either unsorted or a sorted T cell fraction (not recorded which). The rearranged chain carries TRBV30 and TRBJ2-1; TRBD2 fits 9 bases in the junction. The DNA sequence is TGTGCCTTCGATAGCGGGAGCTCCTACAATCAGCAGTTCTTC. It is translated as CAFDSGSSYNQQFF.